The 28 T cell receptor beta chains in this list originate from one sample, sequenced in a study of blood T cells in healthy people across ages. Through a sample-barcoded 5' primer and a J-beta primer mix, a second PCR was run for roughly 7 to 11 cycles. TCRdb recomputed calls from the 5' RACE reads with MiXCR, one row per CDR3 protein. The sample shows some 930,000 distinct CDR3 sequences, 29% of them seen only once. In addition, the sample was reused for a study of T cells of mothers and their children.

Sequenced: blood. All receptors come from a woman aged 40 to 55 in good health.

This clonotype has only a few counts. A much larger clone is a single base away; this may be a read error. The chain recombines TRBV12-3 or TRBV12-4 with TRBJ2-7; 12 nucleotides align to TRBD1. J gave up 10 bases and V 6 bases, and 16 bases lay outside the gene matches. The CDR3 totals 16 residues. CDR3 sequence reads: CASSPRGQGAREAQYF. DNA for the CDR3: TGTGCCAGCAGCCCTAGGGGACAGGGGGCTCGAGAGGCCCAGTACTTC.

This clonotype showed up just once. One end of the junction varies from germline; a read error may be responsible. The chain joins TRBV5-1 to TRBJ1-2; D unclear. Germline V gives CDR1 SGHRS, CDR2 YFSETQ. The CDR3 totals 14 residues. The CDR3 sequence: CTSKTEGILYGYTF. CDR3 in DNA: TGCACCAGCAAAACCGAAGGGATTCTCTATGGCTACACCTTC.

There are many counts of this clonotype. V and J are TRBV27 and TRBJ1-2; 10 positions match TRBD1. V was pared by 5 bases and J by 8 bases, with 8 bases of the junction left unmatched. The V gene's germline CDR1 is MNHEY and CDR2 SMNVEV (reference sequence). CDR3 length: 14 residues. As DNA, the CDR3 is TGTGCCAGCAGTGCAAGCGGGACAGGGGTAGGCTACACCTTC. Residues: CASSASGTGVGYTF.

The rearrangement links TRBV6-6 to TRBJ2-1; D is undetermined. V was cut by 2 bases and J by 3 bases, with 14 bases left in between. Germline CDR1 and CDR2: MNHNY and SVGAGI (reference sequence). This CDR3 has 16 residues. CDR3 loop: CASSYGRQVIYNEQFF. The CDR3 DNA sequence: TGTGCCAGCAGTTACGGTCGGCAGGTAATCTACAATGAGCAGTTCTTC.

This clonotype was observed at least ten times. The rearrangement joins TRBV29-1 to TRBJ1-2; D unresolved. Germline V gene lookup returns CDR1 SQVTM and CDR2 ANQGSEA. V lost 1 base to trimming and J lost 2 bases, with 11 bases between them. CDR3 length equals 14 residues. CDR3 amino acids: CSVEGVGANYGYTF. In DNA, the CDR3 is TGCAGCGTTGAAGGGGTAGGAGCCAACTATGGCTACACCTTC.

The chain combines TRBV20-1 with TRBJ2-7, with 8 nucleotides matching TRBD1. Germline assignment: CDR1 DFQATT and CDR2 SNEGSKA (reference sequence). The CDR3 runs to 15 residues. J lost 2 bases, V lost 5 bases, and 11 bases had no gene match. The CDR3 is CSARPGQEYTYEQYF. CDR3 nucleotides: TGCAGTGCTCGCCCGGGACAGGAATATACCTACGAGCAGTACTTC.

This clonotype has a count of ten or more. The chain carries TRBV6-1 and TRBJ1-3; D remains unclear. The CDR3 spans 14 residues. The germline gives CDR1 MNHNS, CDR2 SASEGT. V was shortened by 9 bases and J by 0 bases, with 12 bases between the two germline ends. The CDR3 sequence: CASSDGVSGNTIYF. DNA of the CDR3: TGTGCCAGTTCGGACGGCGTCTCTGGAAACACCATATATTTT.

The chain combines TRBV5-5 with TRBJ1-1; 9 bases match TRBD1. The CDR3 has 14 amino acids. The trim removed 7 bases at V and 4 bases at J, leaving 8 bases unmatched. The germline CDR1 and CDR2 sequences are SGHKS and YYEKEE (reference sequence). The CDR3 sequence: CASGSGTGFTEAFF. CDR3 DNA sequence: TGTGCCAGCGGCTCCGGGACAGGGTTCACTGAAGCTTTCTTT.

The chain's CDR3 is CASSYSKGSTQYF. The CDR3 region has the DNA TGTGCCAGCAGTTACTCGAAAGGGTCTACGCAGTATTTT. The rearrangement uses TRBV6-2 or TRBV6-3 and TRBJ2-3; D unclear. Germline assignment: CDR1 MNHEY and CDR2 SVGEGT. With 0 bases removed from V and 8 bases from J, the gap between germline ends came to 9 bases. The CDR3 is 13 residues long.

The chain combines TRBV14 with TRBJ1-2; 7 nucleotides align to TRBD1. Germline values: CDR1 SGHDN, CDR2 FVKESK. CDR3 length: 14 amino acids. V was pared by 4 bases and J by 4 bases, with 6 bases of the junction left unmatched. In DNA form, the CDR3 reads TGTGCCAGCAGCCCCGGGACAGACCTCTATGGCTACACCTTC. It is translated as CASSPGTDLYGYTF.

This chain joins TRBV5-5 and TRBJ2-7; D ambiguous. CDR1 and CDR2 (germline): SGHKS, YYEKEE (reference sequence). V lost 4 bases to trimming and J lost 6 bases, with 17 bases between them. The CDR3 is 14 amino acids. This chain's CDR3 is CASSALGFPSEQYF. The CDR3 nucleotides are TGTGCCAGCAGCGCCCTGGGATTTCCATCCGAGCAGTACTTC.

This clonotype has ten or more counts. CDR3 in amino acids: CASSERTAPYNEQFF. The DNA for the CDR3 is TGTGCCAGCAGTGAGAGGACAGCCCCCTACAATGAGCAGTTCTTC. The chain joins TRBV6-1 to TRBJ2-1, with TRBD1 as a possible D gene (6 bases). This CDR3 contains 15 residues. Germline V CDR1 and CDR2: MNHNS, SASEGT. V gave up 3 bases and J gave up 2 bases, with 11 bases separating them.

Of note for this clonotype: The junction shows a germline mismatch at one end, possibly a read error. The CDR3 DNA is TGTGCCAGCAGCTCCTCCTCCATGAACACTGATGCTTTCTTT. Its protein is CASSSSSMNTDAFF. The chain employs TRBV13 and TRBJ1-1; no clear D gene. Germline V gives CDR1 PRHDT, CDR2 FYEKMQ (reference sequence). There are 14 residues in the CDR3.

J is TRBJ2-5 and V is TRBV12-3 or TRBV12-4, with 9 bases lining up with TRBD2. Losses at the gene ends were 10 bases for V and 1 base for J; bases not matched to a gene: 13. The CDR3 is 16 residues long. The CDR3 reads CATGLAFSSLQETQYF. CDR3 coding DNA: TGTGCCACCGGACTAGCGTTCTCCTCCCTCCAAGAGACCCAGTACTTC.

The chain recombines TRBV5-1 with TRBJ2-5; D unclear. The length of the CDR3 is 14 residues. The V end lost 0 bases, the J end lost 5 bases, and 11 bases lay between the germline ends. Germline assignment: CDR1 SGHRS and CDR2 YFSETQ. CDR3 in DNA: TGCGCCAGCAGCTTGGAGGCAGCTCGCGAGACCCAGTACTTC. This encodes CASSLEAARETQYF.

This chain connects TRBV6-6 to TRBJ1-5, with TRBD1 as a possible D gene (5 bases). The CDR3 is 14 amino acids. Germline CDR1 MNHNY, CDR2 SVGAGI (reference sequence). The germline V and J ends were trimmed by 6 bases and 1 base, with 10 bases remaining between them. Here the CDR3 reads CASRRKGSNQPQHF. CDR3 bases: TGTGCCAGCAGGAGGAAGGGGAGCAATCAGCCCCAGCATTTT.

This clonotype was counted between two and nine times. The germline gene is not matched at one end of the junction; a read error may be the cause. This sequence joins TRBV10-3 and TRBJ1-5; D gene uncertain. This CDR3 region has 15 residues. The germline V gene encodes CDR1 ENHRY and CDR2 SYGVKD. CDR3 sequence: CATSEGMNSNQPQHF. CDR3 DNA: TGTGCCACCAGTGAGGGCATGAATAGCAATCAGCCCCAGCATTTT.

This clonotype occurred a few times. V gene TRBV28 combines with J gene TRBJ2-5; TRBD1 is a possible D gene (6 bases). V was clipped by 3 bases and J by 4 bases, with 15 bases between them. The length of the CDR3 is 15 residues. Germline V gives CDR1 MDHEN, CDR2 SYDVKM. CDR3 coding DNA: TGTGCCAGCAGTTTTTTTGGGGGCATGGGAGAGACCCAGTACTTC. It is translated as CASSFFGGMGETQYF.

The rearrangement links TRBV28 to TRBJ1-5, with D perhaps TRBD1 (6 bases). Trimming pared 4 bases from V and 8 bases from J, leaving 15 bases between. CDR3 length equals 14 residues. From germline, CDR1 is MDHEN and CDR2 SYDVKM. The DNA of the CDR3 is TGTGCCAGCAGTTACCGGGGGGGCAAAAAGCCCCAGCATTTT. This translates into CASSYRGGKKPQHF.

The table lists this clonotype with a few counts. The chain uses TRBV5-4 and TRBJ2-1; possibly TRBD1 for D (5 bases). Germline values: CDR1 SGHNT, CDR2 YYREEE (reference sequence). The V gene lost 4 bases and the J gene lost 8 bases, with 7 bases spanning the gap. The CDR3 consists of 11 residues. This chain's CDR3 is CASSEQDEQFF. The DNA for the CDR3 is TGTGCCAGCAGCGAACAGGATGAGCAGTTCTTC.

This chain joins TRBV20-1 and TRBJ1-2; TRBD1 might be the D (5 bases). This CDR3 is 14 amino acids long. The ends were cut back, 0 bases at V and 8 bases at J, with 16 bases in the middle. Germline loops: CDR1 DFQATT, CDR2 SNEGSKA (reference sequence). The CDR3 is CSAREQKSWDGYTF. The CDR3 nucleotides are TGCAGTGCTAGAGAACAAAAAAGTTGGGACGGCTACACCTTC.

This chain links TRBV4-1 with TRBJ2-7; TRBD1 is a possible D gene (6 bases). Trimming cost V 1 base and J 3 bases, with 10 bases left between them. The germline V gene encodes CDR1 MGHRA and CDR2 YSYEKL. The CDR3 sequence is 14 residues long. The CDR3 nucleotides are TGCGCCAGCAGCCAAGTGGGGGCCGGCTACGAGCAGTACTTC. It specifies CASSQVGAGYEQYF.

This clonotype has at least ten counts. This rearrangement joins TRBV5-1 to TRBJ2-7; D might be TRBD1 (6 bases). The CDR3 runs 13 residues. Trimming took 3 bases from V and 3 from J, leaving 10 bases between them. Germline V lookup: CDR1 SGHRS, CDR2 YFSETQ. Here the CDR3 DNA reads TGCGCCAGCAGCTCGGACAGTCTCTACGAGCAGTACTTC. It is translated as CASSSDSLYEQYF. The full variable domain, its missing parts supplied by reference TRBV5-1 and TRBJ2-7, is KAGVTQTPRYLIKTRGQQVTLSCSPISGHRSVSWYQQTPGQGLQFLFEYFSETQRNKGNFPGRFSGRQFSNSRSEMNVSTLELGDSALYLCASSSDSLYEQYFGPGTRLTVT.

The CDR3 region is CASSSGLGQPQHF. DNA of the CDR3: TGTGCCAGCAGTTCGGGGCTTGGACAGCCCCAGCATTTT. This sequence joins TRBV7-6 and TRBJ1-5; D may be TRBD1 (5 bases). CDR3 size: 13 residues. Trimming pared 6 bases from V and 7 bases from J, leaving 13 bases between. CDR1 is SGHVS and CDR2 is FNYEAQ in the germline V gene.

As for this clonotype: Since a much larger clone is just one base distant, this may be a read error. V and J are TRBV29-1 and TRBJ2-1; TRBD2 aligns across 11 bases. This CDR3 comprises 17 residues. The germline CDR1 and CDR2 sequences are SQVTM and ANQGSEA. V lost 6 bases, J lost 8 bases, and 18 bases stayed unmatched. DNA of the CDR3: TGCAGCGTGGGACGACTACGACTAGCGGGGACACAATATGAGCAGTTCTTC. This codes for CSVGRLRLAGTQYEQFF.

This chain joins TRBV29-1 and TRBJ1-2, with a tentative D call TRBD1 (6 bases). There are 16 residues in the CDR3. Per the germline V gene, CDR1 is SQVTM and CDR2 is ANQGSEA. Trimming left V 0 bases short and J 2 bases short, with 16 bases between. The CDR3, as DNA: TGCAGCGTTGAAGAGGGGGCGAACTACAGGAACTATGGCTACACCTTC. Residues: CSVEEGANYRNYGYTF.

As DNA, the CDR3 is TGTGCCAGCAACCCCGCCCCCGAGGGGTTCGAGCAGTACTTC. This codes for CASNPAPEGFEQYF. The gene calls are TRBV28 and TRBJ2-5, with D possibly called TRBD1 or TRBD2 (5 bases each). The DNA end is a closer match to TRBJ2-7, so the J assignment may be wrong. CDR3 length: 14 residues. Germline values: CDR1 MDHEN, CDR2 SYDVKM.

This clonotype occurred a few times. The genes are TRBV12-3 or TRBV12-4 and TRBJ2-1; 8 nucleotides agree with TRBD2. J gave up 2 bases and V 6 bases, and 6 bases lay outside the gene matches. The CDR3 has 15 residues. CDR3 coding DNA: TGTGCCAGCAGGACCCGGGGGGGCGCCTACAATGAGCAGTTCTTC. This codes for CASRTRGGAYNEQFF.